The clone carrying this TCR beta chain appeared many times. This entry belongs to a study of regulatory T cells in long-lasting Graves disease. Overall study context: Less than 3 months of antithyroid drugs had been taken by newly diagnosed Graves' patients.

With 6 bases clipped from V and 0 bases from J, the junction kept 8 bases outside the gene matches. Germline lookup yields CDR1 LNHDA and CDR2 SQIVND (reference sequence). The CDR3 extends over 16 amino acids. iRepertoire HTBI primers and Arm-PCR of CDR3 regions built TCR beta libraries. In TCRdb, the multiplex PCR reads were re-called with MiXCR into one record per CDR3 protein. The top ten hold about an eighth of the sample, which has about 210,000 distinct CDR3 sequences, roughly a fifth seen once. Time point described: newly diagnosed GD, antithyroid drugs for less than 3 months. The TCR library was made from RNA extracted from PBMCs. The data were also submitted as part of a second study, on T cells in Graves' hyperthyroidism and ophthalmopathy. That publication notes: Appearing also in blood were most of the thyroid clonotypes expanded above 0.001. The model's output predicted ophthalmopathy at a median of around 6.9 months prior to onset.

Sample: peripheral blood mononuclear cells (PBMCs), taken at new diagnosis, from a patient treated with antithyroid drugs. This receptor was taken from a woman in her twenties or thirties with Graves disease. The chain couples TRBV19 to TRBJ2-1, with 7 bases lining up with TRBD1. The CDR3: CASRGGVKSSYNEQFF. CDR3 sequence (DNA): TGTGCCAGTAGAGGGGGCGTGAAGAGCTCCTACAATGAGCAGTTCTTC.